This record looks at one T cell receptor (beta chain) sequence and its context. Its antigen is unidentified. The method was immunoSEQ multiplex PCR; TCRdb's version includes in-frame clones alone and lacks a portion of them. The data contain about 2,500,000 clones, more than 90% of them singletons. Germline-derived CDR1 and CDR2 are MNHEY and SMNVEV (reference sequence). The CDR3 length is 16 residues. V gave up 1 base and J gave up 0 bases, with 10 bases separating them. This record belongs to a study of shared clonotypes between healthy human individuals. Broader study findings: Blood was the only sampled material, and tissue repertoires likely differ.

The rearrangement links TRBV27 to TRBJ2-1, with D tentatively TRBD2 (5 bases). The sequencing sample was made of naive CD4+ T cells sorted from blood. Sample subset: CD45RA+ positively selected. The receptor was derived from a young man in good health. CDR3 coding DNA: TGTGCCAGCAGTTTATTTTCGGGGAGCTCCTACAATGAGCAGTTCTTC. Protein product: CASSLFSGSSYNEQFF.